What follows are 22 T cell receptor beta chains derived from one specimen sequenced in a study of T cell responses to AZD1222 COVID-19 vaccine. Generated by immunoSEQ multiplex PCR, the TCRdb table keeps only in-frame clones and is missing some. Of under 130,000 clones listed, roughly 82% are singletons. The input for sequencing was peripheral blood, taken on day 0 of AZD1222 vaccination. These receptors originate from an adult in good health.

This chain connects TRBV5-5 to TRBJ2-5; maybe TRBD1 (5 bases). The CDR3 has 13 amino acids. Trimming removed 4 bases at V and 2 bases at J, with 9 bases between. From germline, CDR1 is SGHKS and CDR2 YYEKEE (reference sequence). CDR3 sequence: CASSPDTQETQYF. CDR3 sequence (DNA): TGTGCCAGCAGCCCGGACACTCAAGAGACCCAGTACTTC.

This clone was found once. The chain links TRBV5-1 to TRBJ1-6, with D unresolved. V lost 4 bases, J lost 0 bases, and 8 bases lay in between. CDR1 is SGHRS, CDR2 YFSETQ, per germline. The CDR3 is 15 residues long. DNA of the CDR3: TGCGCCAGCAGCCCTTCGAGCTCCTATAATTCACCCCTCCACTTT. Protein product: CASSPSSSYNSPLHF.

This clone was recorded once. The chain recombines TRBV7-2 with TRBJ1-5; D possibly corresponds to TRBD1 (6 bases). Germline V gene data show CDR1 as SGHTA and CDR2 as FQGNSA. Trimming pared 4 bases from V and 3 bases from J, leaving 10 bases between. This CDR3 contains 14 residues. CDR3 sequence reads: CASSSDSPNQPQHF. CDR3 nucleotide sequence: TGTGCCAGCAGCTCGGACAGTCCCAATCAGCCCCAGCATTTT.

This CDR3 is CASSEEQASNQPQHF. The CDR3 bases are TGTGCCAGCAGTGAAGAGCAGGCCAGCAATCAGCCCCAGCATTTT. The chain couples TRBV2 to TRBJ1-5; no clear D gene. Trimming took 1 base from V and 1 from J, leaving 8 bases between them. Looked up from germline, CDR1 is SNHLY and CDR2 is FYNNEI. The CDR3 runs 15 residues.

This chain joins TRBV10-3 and TRBJ1-3; 7 bases map to TRBD1. CDR1 is ENHRY, CDR2 SYGVKD, per germline. With 2 bases clipped from V and 6 bases from J, the junction kept 4 bases outside the gene matches. The CDR3 has 14 amino acids. The DNA for the CDR3 is TGTGCCATCAGTGAGGACAGGGCGGTAAACACCATATATTTT. Protein product: CAISEDRAVNTIYF.

The chain uses TRBV6-5 and TRBJ1-6; D is perhaps TRBD1 (6 bases). This CDR3 is built from 12 residues. The germline V gene has CDR1 MNHEY and CDR2 SVGAGI. V was cut by 7 bases and J by 7 bases, with 8 bases left in between. The CDR3, as DNA: TGTGCCAGCAACAGGGTAAATTCACCCCTCCACTTT. Protein: CASNRVNSPLHF.

This clone was detected only once. V and J are TRBV10-3 and TRBJ2-6, with a tentative D call TRBD2 (6 bases). The germline V and J ends were trimmed by 2 bases and 1 base, with 6 bases remaining between them. Germline lookup yields CDR1 ENHRY and CDR2 SYGVKD. The CDR3 runs 15 residues. CDR3 residues: CAISEGGSGANVLTF. CDR3 coding DNA: TGTGCCATCAGTGAGGGGGGGTCTGGGGCCAACGTCCTGACTTTC.

CDR3 DNA: TGTGCCAGCAGTTTGATGGTGAACACTGAAGCTTTCTTT. Translating it yields CASSLMVNTEAFF. V is TRBV12-3 or TRBV12-4 and J is TRBJ1-1; no firm D call. V gave up 3 bases and J gave up 0 bases, with 5 bases separating them. The CDR3 is 13 residues long.

V is TRBV6-6 and J is TRBJ1-4; no reliable D call. CDR1 is MNHNY and CDR2 is SVGAGI in the germline V gene (reference sequence). Deletions cut 11 bases from V and 5 bases from J, with 9 bases between. The CDR3 contains 11 residues. The CDR3 protein is CASKQNEKLFF. For the CDR3, the DNA is TGTGCCTCCAAACAGAATGAAAAACTGTTTTTT.

The V and J genes are TRBV6-4 and TRBJ2-1, with 7 bases that match TRBD1. With V trimmed by 6 bases and J by 2 bases, 1 base remained unmatched. The CDR3 has 13 amino acids. Germline V gene sequence: CDR1 MRHNA, CDR2 SNTAGT. This chain's CDR3 is CASRGQPYNEQFF. In DNA, the CDR3 is TGTGCCAGCAGGGGACAGCCCTACAATGAGCAGTTCTTC.

This chain links TRBV2 with TRBJ2-7; tentatively, D is TRBD2 (6 bases). This CDR3 contains 14 residues. V was shortened by 4 bases and J by 9 bases, with 19 bases between the two germline ends. Germline-derived CDR1 and CDR2 are SNHLY and FYNNEI. The CDR3, as DNA: TGTGCCAGCAGTGGACCTAGGAGGGGATCGTGGCAGTACTTC. Protein sequence: CASSGPRRGSWQYF.

The rearrangement uses TRBV6-2 or TRBV6-3 and TRBJ1-5; no definite D call. Germline loops: CDR1 MNHEY, CDR2 SVGEGT. CDR3 length equals 14 residues. V lost 6 bases to trimming and J lost 4 bases, with 13 bases between them. CDR3 sequence (DNA): TGTGCCAGCAGCCAAAACTTATATAATCAGCCCCAGCATTTT. Translated: CASSQNLYNQPQHF.

The V and J genes are TRBV6-1 and TRBJ2-7, with 10 bases aligning to TRBD1. V dropped 4 bases and J dropped 3; count of bases not matched to a gene: 15. This CDR3 contains 18 residues. The V gene's germline CDR1 is MNHNS and CDR2 SASEGT. The CDR3 loop reads CASSGRDRGTGLGYEQYF. CDR3 coding DNA: TGTGCCAGCAGTGGAAGGGACAGGGGAACCGGGTTAGGCTACGAGCAGTACTTC.

The CDR3 spells CASSENRYGYTF. The DNA of the CDR3 is TGTGCCAGCAGCGAAAATCGATATGGCTACACCTTC. The chain joins TRBV6-2 or TRBV6-3 to TRBJ1-2, with D uncertain. Between the trimmed V and J ends, which lost 6 bases and 5 bases, there was a span of 10 bases. Germline CDR1 reads MNHEY; CDR2 reads SVGEGT. The CDR3 has 12 amino acids.

The chain joins TRBV10-3 to TRBJ1-1; D unresolved. The length of the CDR3 is 13 residues. Trimming stripped 6 bases from V and 8 bases from J, with 16 bases between. CDR1 is ENHRY and CDR2 is SYGVKD in the germline V gene. CDR3 in amino acids: CAIRTDLFTEAFF. CDR3 sequence (DNA): TGTGCCATCAGGACCGACCTATTCACGGAAGCTTTCTTT.

This clone was seen a few times. J is TRBJ2-7 and V is TRBV5-1; perhaps TRBD1 as D (5 bases). Germline assignment: CDR1 SGHRS and CDR2 YFSETQ. The CDR3 spans 15 residues. V lost 0 bases and J lost 4, with 14 bases in between. The CDR3 DNA is TGCGCCAGCAGCTTGGGAGTGGGGCTCCTATACGAGCAGTACTTC. Protein sequence: CASSLGVGLLYEQYF.

This chain links TRBV5-4 with TRBJ1-1; D is undetermined. Germline V lookup: CDR1 SGHNT, CDR2 YYREEE (reference sequence). Trimming removed 3 bases at V and 0 bases at J, with 6 bases between. The CDR3 consists of 13 residues. CDR3 in amino acids: CASSSEVNTEAFF. Written as DNA, the CDR3 is TGTGCCAGCAGCTCAGAGGTGAACACTGAAGCTTTCTTT.

This clone appeared a few times. This chain connects TRBV14 to TRBJ2-1; the D is unclear. V lost 2 bases and J 0 bases, leaving 11 bases between the germline ends. Germline CDR1 is SGHDN and CDR2 is FVKESK. The CDR3 length is 16 residues. This CDR3 is CASSQSTGSSYNEQFF. In DNA form, the CDR3 reads TGTGCCAGCAGCCAATCGACGGGCAGCTCCTACAATGAGCAGTTCTTC.

The chain links TRBV7-2 to TRBJ1-1; 9 nucleotides align to TRBD1. Germline V gives CDR1 SGHTA, CDR2 FQGNSA. This CDR3 has 14 amino acids. Trimming removed 4 bases from V and 6 bases from J; junction bases left unmatched: 6. The CDR3 here is CASSYPQGAAEAFF. The CDR3 DNA reads as TGTGCCAGCAGCTACCCACAGGGGGCGGCTGAAGCTTTCTTT.

The chain is built from TRBV19 and TRBJ1-2, with D unresolved. The V end lost 5 bases, the J end lost 5 bases, and 18 bases lay between the germline ends. This CDR3 contains 15 residues. Germline assignment: CDR1 LNHDA and CDR2 SQIVND (reference sequence). Written as DNA, the CDR3 is TGTGCCAGTAGTCCCGGGGTCGAGACTCCTTATGGCTACACCTTC. It specifies CASSPGVETPYGYTF.

The V and J genes are TRBV2 and TRBJ1-2; D is ambiguous. Trimming stripped 6 bases from V and 2 bases from J, with 7 bases between. There are 12 residues in the CDR3. Germline CDR1 reads SNHLY; CDR2 reads FYNNEI. CDR3 in amino acids: CASRADNYGYTF. CDR3 sequence (DNA): TGTGCCAGCAGGGCAGACAACTATGGCTACACCTTC.

This clone was detected a few times. The rearrangement joins TRBV18 to TRBJ2-3; 15 nucleotides match TRBD2. The V segment lost 2 bases and the J segment 4 bases; nucleotides outside the gene matches: 1. This CDR3 contains 16 residues. CDR1 and CDR2 from the germline V gene are KGHSH and LQKENI. CDR3 loop: CASSPGLAGGPDTQYF. The CDR3 DNA follows: TGTGCCAGCTCACCAGGACTAGCGGGGGGGCCAGATACGCAGTATTTT.